The clone carrying this T cell receptor beta chain was detected only once. This sample was taken from a study of blood T cell repertoires in COVID-19. Study context: Specimens from acute and convalescent COVID-19 originated in the United States, Italy and Spain.

Some clones are missing from TCRdb's copy, which holds only in-frame ones; the method was immunoSEQ multiplex PCR. This sample has roughly 250,000 clones; about 89% occur once, and the top ten carry over 7.5%. CDR3 length: 15 amino acids. Germline V CDR1 and CDR2: SEHNR, FQNEAQ (reference sequence). The V gene lost 5 bases and the J gene lost 1 base, with 15 bases spanning the gap. The chain combines TRBV7-9 with TRBJ2-7, with D possibly being TRBD2 (5 bases). The sample was peripheral blood. The clonotype was recovered from a man aged 35 to 55 who had recovered from COVID-19. The DNA of the CDR3 is TGTGCCAGCAGCCTACTTACCGGGATATCCTACGAGCAGTACTTC. Protein product: CASSLLTGISYEQYF.